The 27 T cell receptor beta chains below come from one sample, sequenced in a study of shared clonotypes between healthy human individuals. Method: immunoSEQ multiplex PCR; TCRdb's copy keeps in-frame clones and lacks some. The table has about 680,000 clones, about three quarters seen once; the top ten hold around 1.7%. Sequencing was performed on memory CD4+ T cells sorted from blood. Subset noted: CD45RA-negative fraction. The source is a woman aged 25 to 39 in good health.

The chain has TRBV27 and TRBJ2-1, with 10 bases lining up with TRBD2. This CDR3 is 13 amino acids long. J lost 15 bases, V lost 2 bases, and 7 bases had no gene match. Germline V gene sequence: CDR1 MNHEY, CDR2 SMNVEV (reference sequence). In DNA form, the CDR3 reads TGTGCCAGCAGTTTACTCCCAGCGGGAGGGCTGTTCTTC. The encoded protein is CASSLLPAGGLFF.

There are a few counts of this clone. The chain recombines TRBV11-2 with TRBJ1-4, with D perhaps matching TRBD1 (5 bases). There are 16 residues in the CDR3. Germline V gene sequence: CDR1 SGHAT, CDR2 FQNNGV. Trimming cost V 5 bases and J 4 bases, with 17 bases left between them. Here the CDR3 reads CASSAQTAMLNEKLFF. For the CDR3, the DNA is TGTGCCAGCAGCGCCCAGACAGCGATGCTTAATGAAAAACTGTTTTTT.

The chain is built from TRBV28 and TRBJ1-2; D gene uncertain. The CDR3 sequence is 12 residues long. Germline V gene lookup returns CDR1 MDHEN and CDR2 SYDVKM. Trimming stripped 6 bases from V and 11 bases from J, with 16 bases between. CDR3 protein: CASSDPVLGYTF. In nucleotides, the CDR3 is TGTGCCAGCAGCGACCCAGTCTTGGGATACACCTTC.

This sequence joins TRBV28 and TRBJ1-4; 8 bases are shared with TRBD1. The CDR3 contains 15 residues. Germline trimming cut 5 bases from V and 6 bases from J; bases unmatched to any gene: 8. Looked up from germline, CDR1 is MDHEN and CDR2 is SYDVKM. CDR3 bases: TGTGCCAGCAGTACCCGGGACAGGCCCGATGAAAAACTGTTTTTT. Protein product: CASSTRDRPDEKLFF.

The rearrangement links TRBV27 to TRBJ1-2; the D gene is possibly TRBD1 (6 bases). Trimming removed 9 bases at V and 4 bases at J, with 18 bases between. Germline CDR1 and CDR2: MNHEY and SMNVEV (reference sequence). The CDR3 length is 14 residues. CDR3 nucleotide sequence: TGTGCCAGTCGAGGATACAGGGCGTCCTATGGCTACACCTTC. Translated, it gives CASRGYRASYGYTF.

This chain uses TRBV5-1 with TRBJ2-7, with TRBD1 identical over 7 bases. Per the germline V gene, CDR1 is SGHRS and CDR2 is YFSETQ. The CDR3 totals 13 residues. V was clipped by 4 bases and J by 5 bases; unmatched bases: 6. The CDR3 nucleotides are TGCGCCAGCAGCCCCGACAGGGTAAACGAGCAGTACTTC. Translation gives CASSPDRVNEQYF.

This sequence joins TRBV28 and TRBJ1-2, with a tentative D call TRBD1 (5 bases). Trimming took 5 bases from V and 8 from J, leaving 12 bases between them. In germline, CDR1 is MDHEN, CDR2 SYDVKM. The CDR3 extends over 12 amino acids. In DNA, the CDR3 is TGTGCCAGCAGTACCCGTCGGGGCGGCTACACCTTC. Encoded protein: CASSTRRGGYTF.

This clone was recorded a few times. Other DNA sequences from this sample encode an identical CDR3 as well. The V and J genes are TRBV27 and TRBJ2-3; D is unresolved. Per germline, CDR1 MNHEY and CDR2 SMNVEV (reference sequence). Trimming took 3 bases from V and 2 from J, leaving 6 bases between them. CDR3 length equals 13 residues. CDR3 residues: CASSFTYTDTQYF. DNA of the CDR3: TGTGCCAGCAGTTTTACGTACACAGATACGCAGTATTTT.

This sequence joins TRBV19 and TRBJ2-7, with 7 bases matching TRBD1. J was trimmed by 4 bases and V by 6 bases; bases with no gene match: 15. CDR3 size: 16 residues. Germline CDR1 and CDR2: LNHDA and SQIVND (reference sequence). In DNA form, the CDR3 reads TGTGCCAGTAGCGATGAGAGGGGGCTTGGGGGATACGAGCAGTACTTC. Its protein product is CASSDERGLGGYEQYF. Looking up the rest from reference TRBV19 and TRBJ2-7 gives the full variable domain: DGGITQSPKYLFRKEGQNVTLSCEQNLNHDAMYWYRQDPGQGLRLIYYSQIVNDFQKGDIAEGYSVSREKKESFPLTVTSAQKNPTAFYLCASSDERGLGGYEQYFGPGTRLTVT.

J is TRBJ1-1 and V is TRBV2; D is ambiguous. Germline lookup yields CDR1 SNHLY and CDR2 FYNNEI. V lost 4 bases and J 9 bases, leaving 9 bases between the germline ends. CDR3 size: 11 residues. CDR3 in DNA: TGTGCCAGCAGTGTTGGGAGGCAAGCTTTCTTT. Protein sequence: CASSVGRQAFF.

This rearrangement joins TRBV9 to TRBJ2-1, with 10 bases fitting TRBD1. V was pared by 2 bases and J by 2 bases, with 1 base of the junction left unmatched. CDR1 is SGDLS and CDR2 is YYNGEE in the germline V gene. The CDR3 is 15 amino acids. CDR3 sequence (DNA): TGTGCCAGCAGCGTTGGGACAGGGGCCTACAATGAGCAGTTCTTC. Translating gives CASSVGTGAYNEQFF.

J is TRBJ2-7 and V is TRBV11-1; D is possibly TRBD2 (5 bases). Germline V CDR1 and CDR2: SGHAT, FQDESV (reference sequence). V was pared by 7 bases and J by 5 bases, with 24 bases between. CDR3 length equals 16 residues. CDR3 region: CASTQTRSSGTHEQYF. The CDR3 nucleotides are TGTGCCAGCACCCAAACCCGTTCCAGCGGTACTCACGAGCAGTACTTC.

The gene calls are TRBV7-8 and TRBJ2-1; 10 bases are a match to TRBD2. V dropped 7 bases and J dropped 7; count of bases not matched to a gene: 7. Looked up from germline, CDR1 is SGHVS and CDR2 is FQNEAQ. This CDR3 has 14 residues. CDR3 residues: CASTQREGTNEQFF. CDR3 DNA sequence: TGTGCCAGCACCCAGCGGGAGGGAACAAATGAGCAGTTCTTC.

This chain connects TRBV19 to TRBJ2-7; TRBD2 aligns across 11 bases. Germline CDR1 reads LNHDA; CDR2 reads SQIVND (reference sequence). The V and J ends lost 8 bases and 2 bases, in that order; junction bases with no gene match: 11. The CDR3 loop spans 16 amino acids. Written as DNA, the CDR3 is TGTGCCAGTCGGGCTAGCGGGAGGAAAAGGGCCTACGAGCAGTACTTC. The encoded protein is CASRASGRKRAYEQYF. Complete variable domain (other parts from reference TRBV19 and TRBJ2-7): DGGITQSPKYLFRKEGQNVTLSCEQNLNHDAMYWYRQDPGQGLRLIYYSQIVNDFQKGDIAEGYSVSREKKESFPLTVTSAQKNPTAFYLCASRASGRKRAYEQYFGPGTRLTVT.

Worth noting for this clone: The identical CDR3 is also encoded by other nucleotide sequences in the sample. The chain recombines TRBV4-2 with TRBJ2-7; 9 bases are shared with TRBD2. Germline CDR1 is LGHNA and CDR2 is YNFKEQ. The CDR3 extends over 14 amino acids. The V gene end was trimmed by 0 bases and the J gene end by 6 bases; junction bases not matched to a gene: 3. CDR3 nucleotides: TGTGCCAGCAGCCAAGATCTAGCGGGAAGCGAGCAGTACTTC. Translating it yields CASSQDLAGSEQYF.

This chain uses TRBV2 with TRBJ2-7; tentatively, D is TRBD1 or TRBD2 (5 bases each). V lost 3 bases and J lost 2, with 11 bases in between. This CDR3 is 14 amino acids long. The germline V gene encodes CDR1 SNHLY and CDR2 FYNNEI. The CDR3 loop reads CASSEQGPPYEQYF. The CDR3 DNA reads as TGTGCCAGCAGTGAGCAGGGACCCCCCTACGAGCAGTACTTC.

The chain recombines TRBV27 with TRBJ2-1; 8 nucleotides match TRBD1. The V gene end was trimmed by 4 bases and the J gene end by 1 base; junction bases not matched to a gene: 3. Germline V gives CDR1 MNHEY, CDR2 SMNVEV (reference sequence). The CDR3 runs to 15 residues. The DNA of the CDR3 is TGTGCCAGCAGTTACCAGGGGGCGTCCTACAATGAGCAGTTCTTC. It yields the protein CASSYQGASYNEQFF.

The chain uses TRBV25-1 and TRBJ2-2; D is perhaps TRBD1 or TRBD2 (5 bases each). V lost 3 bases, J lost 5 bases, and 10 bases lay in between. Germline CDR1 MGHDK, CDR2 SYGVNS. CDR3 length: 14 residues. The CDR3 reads CASSDFGATGELFF. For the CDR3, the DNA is TGTGCCAGCAGTGATTTCGGGGCGACCGGGGAGCTGTTTTTT.

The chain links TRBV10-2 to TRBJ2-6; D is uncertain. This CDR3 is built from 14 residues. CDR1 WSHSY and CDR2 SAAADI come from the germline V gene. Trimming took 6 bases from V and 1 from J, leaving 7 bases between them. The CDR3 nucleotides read TGCGCCAGCAGCGGAGCATCTGGGGCCAACGTCCTGACTTTC. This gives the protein CASSGASGANVLTF.

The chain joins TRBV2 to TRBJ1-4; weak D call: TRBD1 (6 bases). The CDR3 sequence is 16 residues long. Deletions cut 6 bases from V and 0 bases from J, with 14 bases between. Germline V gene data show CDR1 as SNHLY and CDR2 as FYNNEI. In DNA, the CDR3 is TGTGCCAGCAGGCACAGGGCAGCTGCAACTAATGAAAAACTGTTTTTT. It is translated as CASRHRAAATNEKLFF.

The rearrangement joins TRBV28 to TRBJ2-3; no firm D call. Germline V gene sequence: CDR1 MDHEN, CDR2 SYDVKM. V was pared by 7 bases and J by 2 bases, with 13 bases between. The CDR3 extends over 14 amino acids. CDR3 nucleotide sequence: TGTGCCAGCACTACAGTCGGATACACAGATACGCAGTATTTT. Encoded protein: CASTTVGYTDTQYF.

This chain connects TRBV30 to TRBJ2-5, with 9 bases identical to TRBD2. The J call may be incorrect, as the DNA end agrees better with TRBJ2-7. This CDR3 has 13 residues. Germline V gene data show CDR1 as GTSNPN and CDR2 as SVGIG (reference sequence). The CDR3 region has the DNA TGTGCCTGGAGTACTAGCGGGTGGAACGAGCAGTACTTC. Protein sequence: CAWSTSGWNEQYF.

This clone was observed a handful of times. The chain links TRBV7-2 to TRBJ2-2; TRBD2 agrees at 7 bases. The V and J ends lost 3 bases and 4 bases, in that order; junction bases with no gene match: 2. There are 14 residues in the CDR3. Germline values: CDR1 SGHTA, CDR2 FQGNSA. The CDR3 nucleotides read TGTGCCAGCAGCTTGGCGGGAGTCACCGGGGAGCTGTTTTTT. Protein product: CASSLAGVTGELFF.

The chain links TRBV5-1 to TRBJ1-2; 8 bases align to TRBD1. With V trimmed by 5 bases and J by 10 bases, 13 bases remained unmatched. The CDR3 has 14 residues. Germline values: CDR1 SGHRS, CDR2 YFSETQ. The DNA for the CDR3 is TGCGCCAGCAGTCAGCAAGCCGTACAGGGGGACTACACCTTC. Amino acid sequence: CASSQQAVQGDYTF.

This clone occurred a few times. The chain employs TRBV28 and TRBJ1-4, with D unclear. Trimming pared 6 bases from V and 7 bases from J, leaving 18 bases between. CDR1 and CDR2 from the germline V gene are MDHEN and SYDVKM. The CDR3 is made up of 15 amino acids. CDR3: CASRVVGGEVEKLFF. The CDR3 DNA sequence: TGTGCCAGCAGAGTAGTCGGTGGGGAGGTTGAAAAACTGTTTTTT.

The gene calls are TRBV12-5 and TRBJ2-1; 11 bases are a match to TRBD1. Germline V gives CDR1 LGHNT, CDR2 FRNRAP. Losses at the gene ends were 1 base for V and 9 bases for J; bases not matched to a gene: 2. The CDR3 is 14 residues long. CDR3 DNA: TGTGCTAGTGGTTTGGGGACAGGGGGCGGTGAGCAGTTCTTC. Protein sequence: CASGLGTGGGEQFF.

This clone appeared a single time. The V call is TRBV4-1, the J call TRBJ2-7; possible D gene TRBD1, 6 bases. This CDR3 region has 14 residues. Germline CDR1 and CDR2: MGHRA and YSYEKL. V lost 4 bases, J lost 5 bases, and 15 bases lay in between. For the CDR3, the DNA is TGCGCCAGCAGCCTGCTGGGGGCTCGGGACGAGCAGTACTTC. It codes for CASSLLGARDEQYF.